This passage covers 30 T cell receptor beta chains from one sample sequenced in a study of T cell responses to AZD1222 COVID-19 vaccine. The repertoire was sequenced with immunoSEQ multiplex PCR; TCRdb's copy has only in-frame clones and lacks some. In the table there are some 130,000 clones, 80% to 90% of which are singletons. The specimen comprised peripheral blood, sampled on day 0 of AZD1222 vaccination. The receptor source for this set is an adult in good health.

The chain recombines TRBV6-5 with TRBJ2-1; D possibly matches TRBD1 or TRBD2 (5 bases each). This CDR3 contains 14 residues. Trimming pared 4 bases from V and 6 bases from J, leaving 13 bases between. Germline lookup yields CDR1 MNHEY and CDR2 SVGAGI. DNA of the CDR3: TGTGCCAGCAGTTGGGACGCCGTGACCAATGAGCAGTTCTTC. Amino acid sequence: CASSWDAVTNEQFF.

The chain is built from TRBV9 and TRBJ2-2; D is possibly TRBD1 (6 bases). This CDR3 contains 15 residues. With 4 bases removed from V and 0 bases from J, the gap between germline ends came to 10 bases. Germline V CDR1 and CDR2: SGDLS, YYNGEE. CDR3 DNA sequence: TGTGCCAGCAGCCTGACAGGAACGAACACCGGGGAGCTGTTTTTT. Amino acids: CASSLTGTNTGELFF.

The rearrangement joins TRBV7-2 to TRBJ1-5, with D possibly TRBD1 on 6 matching bases. V was clipped by 0 bases and J by 9 bases, with 12 bases between them. Germline V CDR1 and CDR2: SGHTA, FQGNSA. The CDR3 has 14 amino acids. CDR3 bases: TGTGCCAGCAGCTTAGCCCTCCTAGGGGGGCCCCAGCATTTT. This encodes CASSLALLGGPQHF.

This clone turned up a few times. The chain has TRBV5-1 and TRBJ2-7; D ambiguous. CDR3 length equals 14 residues. V lost 4 bases and J 4 bases, leaving 15 bases between the germline ends. Germline V lookup: CDR1 SGHRS, CDR2 YFSETQ. The CDR3, as DNA: TGCGCCAGCAGCCCTGACATGTCCGGATACGAGCAGTACTTC. Its translation is CASSPDMSGYEQYF.

This clone was found once. The chain has TRBV6-4 and TRBJ2-2; D gene uncertain. Germline V lookup: CDR1 MRHNA, CDR2 SNTAGT. The ends were cut back, 4 bases at V and 3 bases at J, with 18 bases in the middle. The CDR3 totals 17 residues. In DNA, the CDR3 is TGTGCCAGCAGTGGAACAGCTAGACCCCCCGACACCGGGGAGCTGTTTTTT. Translation: CASSGTARPPDTGELFF.

V and J are TRBV9 and TRBJ2-3; D may correspond to TRBD1 or TRBD2 (7 bases each). Germline values: CDR1 SGDLS, CDR2 YYNGEE. V lost 3 bases and J lost 3, with 14 bases in between. This CDR3 region has 15 residues. CDR3 sequence (DNA): TGTGCCAGCAGCGCACAGGGGAGGGCGACAGATACGCAGTATTTT. As protein: CASSAQGRATDTQYF.

The J gene is TRBJ1-5, the V gene TRBV2; a weak D match, TRBD1 (5 bases). This CDR3 is built from 15 residues. Germline V lookup: CDR1 SNHLY, CDR2 FYNNEI. The V and J ends lost 4 bases and 5 bases respectively, with 15 bases between them. The CDR3 here is CASSVVQGGDQPQHF. The DNA for the CDR3 is TGTGCCAGCAGTGTCGTTCAGGGAGGAGATCAGCCCCAGCATTTT. The full variable domain, completed using reference TRBV2 and TRBJ1-5, is EPEVTQTPSHQVTQMGQEVILRCVPISNHLYFYWYRQILGQKVEFLVSFYNNEISEKSEIFDDQFSVERPDGSNFTLKIRSTKLEDSAMYFCASSVVQGGDQPQHFGDGTRLSIL.

This chain uses TRBV12-3 or TRBV12-4 with TRBJ2-7; D gene ambiguous. This CDR3 comprises 13 residues. V dropped 3 bases and J dropped 3 bases, with 9 bases sitting between them. CDR3 region: CASSFARDYEQYF. Here the CDR3 DNA reads TGTGCCAGCAGTTTTGCTAGAGACTACGAGCAGTACTTC.

This chain uses TRBV13 with TRBJ1-3; TRBD1 matches 10 bases. This CDR3 is 17 amino acids long. The germline CDR1 and CDR2 sequences are PRHDT and FYEKMQ (reference sequence). The V segment lost 4 bases and the J segment 3 bases; nucleotides outside the gene matches: 9. In nucleotides, the CDR3 is TGTGCCAGCAGCTCTTCCGGGACAGGGGCTAGTGGAAACACCATATATTTT. It translates to CASSSSGTGASGNTIYF.

The chain uses TRBV6-5 and TRBJ1-6; D remains unclear. In germline, CDR1 is MNHEY, CDR2 SVGAGI. V dropped 6 bases and J dropped 11 bases, with 5 bases sitting between them. This CDR3 is built from 10 residues. The DNA of the CDR3 is TGTGCCAGCAGCGGGCCACCCCTCCACTTT. Translating it yields CASSGPPLHF.

The DNA for the CDR3 is TGTGCCAGCAGCTCCGGACAGGTCAATCAGCCCCAGCATTTT. It codes for CASSSGQVNQPQHF. This chain links TRBV14 with TRBJ1-5; 7 bases are shared with TRBD1. The CDR3 extends over 14 amino acids. The germline V gene encodes CDR1 SGHDN and CDR2 FVKESK. The V segment lost 5 bases and the J segment 3 bases; nucleotides outside the gene matches: 4.

This chain connects TRBV5-6 to TRBJ1-5; D is unresolved. Germline CDR1 is SGHDT and CDR2 is YYEEEE. The CDR3 totals 16 residues. Trimming shortened V by 1 base and J by 1 base, and 12 bases separated the two germline ends. The CDR3 protein is CASSLRGLRSNQPQHF. The CDR3 coding sequence is TGTGCCAGCAGCTTGCGGGGTTTGAGAAGCAATCAGCCCCAGCATTTT.

This chain uses TRBV27 with TRBJ1-5, with 12 bases that match TRBD1. The CDR3 is made up of 15 amino acids. Germline values: CDR1 MNHEY, CDR2 SMNVEV (reference sequence). With V trimmed by 6 bases and J by 9 bases, 9 bases remained unmatched. In DNA form, the CDR3 reads TGTGCCAGCAGCGTGGGGACAGGGGGCGCGGGGCCCCAGCATTTT. Its protein product is CASSVGTGGAGPQHF.

This CDR3 reads CASSYGLRNTEAFF. The CDR3 DNA reads TGTGCCAGCAGTTACGGGTTACGGAACACTGAAGCTTTCTTT. The rearrangement joins TRBV6-5 to TRBJ1-1; D is unclear. Trimming stripped 2 bases from V and 1 base from J, with 8 bases between. The CDR3 runs to 14 residues. The germline CDR1 and CDR2 sequences are MNHEY and SVGAGI.

The rearrangement joins TRBV19 to TRBJ1-5, with TRBD1 as a possible D gene (6 bases). Germline values: CDR1 LNHDA, CDR2 SQIVND (reference sequence). The CDR3 runs 13 residues. The ends were cut back, 6 bases at V and 4 bases at J, with 10 bases in the middle. CDR3 coding DNA: TGTGCCAGTAGCCGGACAGCTAATCAGCCCCAGCATTTT. Translating it yields CASSRTANQPQHF.

The chain is built from TRBV27 and TRBJ1-1, with D hard to call. Germline values: CDR1 MNHEY, CDR2 SMNVEV (reference sequence). This CDR3 has 13 residues. Trimming stripped 2 bases from V and 0 bases from J, with 4 bases between. CDR3 sequence: CASSLVMNTEAFF. The DNA of the CDR3 is TGTGCCAGCAGTTTAGTGATGAACACTGAAGCTTTCTTT.

The chain couples TRBV5-1 to TRBJ1-2; a possible D gene is TRBD1 (6 bases). Looked up from germline, CDR1 is SGHRS and CDR2 is YFSETQ. This CDR3 is built from 13 residues. V lost 9 bases and J lost 4, with 16 bases in between. The CDR3 DNA reads TGCGCCACTAGACTCGGGACAATCTATGGCTACACCTTC. Its protein is CATRLGTIYGYTF.

This sequence joins TRBV6-1 and TRBJ1-2, with no clear D. This CDR3 is 14 amino acids long. Germline values: CDR1 MNHNS, CDR2 SASEGT. V was clipped by 6 bases and J by 8 bases, with 19 bases between them. This CDR3 reads CASSPTAQSEGYTF. As DNA, the CDR3 is TGTGCCAGCAGCCCGACGGCCCAAAGTGAGGGCTACACCTTC.

The chain is built from TRBV21-1 and TRBJ2-7; the table names TRBD2, a call not compared with the DNA. TRBV21-1 is shown as a pseudogene. This CDR3 region has 12 residues. CDR3 loop: CASSKDGYEQYF. The CDR3 nucleotides read TGTGCCAGCAGCAAAGACGGCTACGAGCAGTACTTC.

On this clone itself: The same CDR3 arises from other DNA sequences in this sample as well. V and J are TRBV6-5 and TRBJ2-7, with D possibly matching TRBD1 (5 bases). This CDR3 is 11 amino acids long. Per the germline V gene, CDR1 is MNHEY and CDR2 is SVGAGI. The V end lost 6 bases, the J end lost 4 bases, and 7 bases lay between the germline ends. The CDR3 loop reads CASRQGYEQYF. The CDR3 DNA follows: TGTGCCAGCAGGCAGGGTTACGAGCAGTACTTC.

CDR3 protein: CASSVTSENEQFF. The CDR3 DNA reads as TGTGCCAGCAGCGTAACTAGCGAGAATGAGCAGTTCTTC. The chain employs TRBV9 and TRBJ2-1, with 7 bases lining up with TRBD2. The CDR3 has 13 amino acids. Unmatched junction bases numbered 2, after V lost 1 base and J lost 7 bases. CDR1 SGDLS and CDR2 YYNGEE come from the germline V gene.

J is TRBJ2-2 and V is TRBV4-2; D gene uncertain. The length of the CDR3 is 14 residues. V lost 0 bases to trimming and J lost 4 bases, with 6 bases between them. The germline CDR1 and CDR2 sequences are LGHNA and YNFKEQ. The CDR3 is CASSQDRATGELFF. As DNA, the CDR3 is TGTGCCAGCAGCCAAGATAGGGCCACCGGGGAGCTGTTTTTT.

This rearrangement joins TRBV25-1 to TRBJ1-2, with 12 bases matching TRBD1. V gave up 5 bases and J gave up 7 bases; unmatched junction bases: 5. CDR1 and CDR2 (germline): MGHDK, SYGVNS. The length of the CDR3 is 14 residues. The CDR3 sequence is CASSFWDRGPGYTF. Written as DNA, the CDR3 is TGTGCCAGCAGTTTTTGGGACAGGGGGCCTGGCTACACCTTC.

The CDR3 sequence: CASSWTANTEAFF. As DNA, the CDR3 is TGTGCCAGCAGCTGGACAGCGAACACTGAAGCTTTCTTT. V and J are TRBV5-5 and TRBJ1-1; possible D gene TRBD1, 6 bases. Germline V gives CDR1 SGHKS, CDR2 YYEKEE (reference sequence). This CDR3 comprises 13 residues. The ends were cut back, 3 bases at V and 1 base at J, with 7 bases in the middle.

J is TRBJ1-1 and V is TRBV13; 8 bases line up with TRBD1. The CDR3 totals 16 residues. The germline V gene has CDR1 PRHDT and CDR2 FYEKMQ (reference sequence). Trimming at V came to 5 bases and at J to 0 bases, leaving 8 bases not matched to a gene. CDR3 nucleotide sequence: TGTGCCAGCAGCATCGGGACAGGTCTTATGAACACTGAAGCTTTCTTT. It is translated as CASSIGTGLMNTEAFF.

The chain couples TRBV24-1 to TRBJ1-2; unclear D gene. The germline V and J ends were trimmed by 1 base and 6 bases, with 8 bases remaining between them. This CDR3 region has 13 residues. Germline V gene sequence: CDR1 KGHDR, CDR2 SFDVKD. CDR3: CATSDFGKNGYTF. For the CDR3, the DNA is TGTGCCACCAGTGATTTTGGCAAGAATGGCTACACCTTC.

This clone has only a few counts. This chain links TRBV18 with TRBJ1-2; D is unresolved. Germline-derived CDR1 and CDR2 are KGHSH and LQKENI. Trimming stripped 3 bases from V and 0 bases from J, with 8 bases between. The CDR3 runs to 14 residues. Written as DNA, the CDR3 is TGTGCCAGCTCACCGGGCGGGACTAACTATGGCTACACCTTC. Translating gives CASSPGGTNYGYTF. The variable domain in full, with the rest retrieved from reference TRBV18 and TRBJ1-2, is NAGVMQNPRHLVRRRGQEARLRCSPMKGHSHVYWYRQLPEEGLKFMVYLQKENIIDESGMPKERFSAEFPKEGPSILRIQQVVRGDSAAYFCASSPGGTNYGYTFGSGTRLTVV.

The chain carries TRBV24-1 and TRBJ2-5; 12 nucleotides agree with TRBD2. The CDR3 loop spans 18 amino acids. Germline CDR1 KGHDR, CDR2 SFDVKD. V lost 4 bases to trimming and J lost 1 base; unmatched junction nucleotides: 9. The CDR3 here is CATSDKWTSGVSQETQYF. As DNA, the CDR3 is TGTGCCACCAGTGACAAATGGACTAGCGGGGTTTCCCAAGAGACCCAGTACTTC.

The gene calls are TRBV5-1 and TRBJ2-2; 8 nucleotides match TRBD1. Germline V gene data show CDR1 as SGHRS and CDR2 as YFSETQ. The CDR3 covers 15 residues. V lost 2 bases, J lost 3 bases, and 3 bases stayed unmatched. The CDR3 nucleotides are TGCGCCAGCAGCTTATCACAGGGGGACACCGGGGAGCTGTTTTTT. Its translation is CASSLSQGDTGELFF.

The chain carries TRBV11-3 and TRBJ2-7; tentative D call: TRBD2 (7 bases). The germline gives CDR1 SGHNT, CDR2 YENEEA. Trimming removed 5 bases from V and 5 bases from J, with 22 bases in between. CDR3 size: 16 residues. The CDR3 loop is CASSAGPRGAEDEQYF. In nucleotides, the CDR3 is TGTGCCAGCAGCGCAGGCCCTCGGGGGGCCGAAGACGAGCAGTACTTC.